This T cell receptor beta chain was recorded in a study of T cells after posttransplantation cyclophosphamide. General study results and limits: Skin or GI-infiltrating T cells shared few TRB sequences with blood. TRB clonality was highly associated with recipient CMV seropositivity and reactivation. Donor CD8+ memory clones often dominated recipient blood repertoires at later times.

This clone qualifies as medium-sized. Its cognate antigen is unknown. The table came from immunoSEQ multiplex PCR; TCRdb's copy has only in-frame clones and leaves some out. Of 13,000 to 15,000 clones detected, 76% appear once; the ten largest clones hold around 1.2%. The CDR3 covers 15 residues. V shed 0 bases and J 5 bases; nucleotides not matched to a gene: 0. The germline CDR1 and CDR2 sequences are SGHDT and YYEEEE. Material for sequencing was memory CD4+ T cells sorted from PBMCs. V gene TRBV5-6 combines with J gene TRBJ2-3; 13 positions match TRBD2. This sequence originates from a middle-aged man. CDR3 amino acids: CASSLGTSGGDTQYF. The CDR3 nucleotides are TGTGCCAGCAGCTTGGGGACTAGCGGGGGAGATACGCAGTATTTT. The entire variable domain, with the rest obtained from reference TRBV5-6 and TRBJ2-3, is as follows: DAGVTQSPTHLIKTRGQQVTLRCSPKSGHDTVSWYQQALGQGPQFIFQYYEEEERQRGNFPDRFSGHQFPNYSSELNVNALLLGDSALYLCASSLGTSGGDTQYFGPGTRLTVL.